This T cell receptor beta chain was sequenced during a study of blood T cell repertoires in COVID-19. The count of this clone is one. CDR3 length: 15 amino acids. Trimming removed 0 bases from V and 5 bases from J; junction bases left unmatched: 6. Germline CDR1 and CDR2: LGHNA and YSLEER. Assay: immunoSEQ multiplex PCR; the TCRdb copy retains only in-frame clones and omits some. The table records 150,000 or so clones, more than 60% of them present only once. The sequence was obtained from a woman in her fifties or sixties with active or convalescent COVID-19. V gene TRBV4-3 combines with J gene TRBJ2-5, with 7 bases identical to TRBD2. The sample was peripheral blood. As DNA, the CDR3 is TGCGCCAGCAGCCAAGATCTCCGTAGCGGGGAGACCCAGTACTTC. Translation: CASSQDLRSGETQYF.